This T cell receptor beta chain comes out of a study of blood T cell repertoires in COVID-19. At the level of the study: The study drew acute and convalescent COVID-19 samples from the United States, Italy and Spain.

In the original processing: Estimates of nucleated cell counts were drawn from the amplification of reference gene primers. The table came from immunoSEQ multiplex PCR; TCRdb's copy has only in-frame clones and leaves some out. V and J calls and clone size come straight from that table; D and trimming were deduced from the DNA. The sample holds 170,000 or so clones; just over 85% are singletons and the top ten take roughly 7%. Trimming removed 6 bases at V and 0 bases at J, with 9 bases between. The CDR3 contains 13 residues. The sequenced sample consisted of peripheral blood. This sequence was found in a man between 45 and 60 years old with active or convalescent COVID-19. The gene calls are TRBV12-3 or TRBV12-4 and TRBJ2-7; tentative D call: TRBD2 (5 bases). CDR3 nucleotides: TGTGCCAGCAGCGCCGGGGACTCCTACGAGCAGTACTTC. This encodes CASSAGDSYEQYF.